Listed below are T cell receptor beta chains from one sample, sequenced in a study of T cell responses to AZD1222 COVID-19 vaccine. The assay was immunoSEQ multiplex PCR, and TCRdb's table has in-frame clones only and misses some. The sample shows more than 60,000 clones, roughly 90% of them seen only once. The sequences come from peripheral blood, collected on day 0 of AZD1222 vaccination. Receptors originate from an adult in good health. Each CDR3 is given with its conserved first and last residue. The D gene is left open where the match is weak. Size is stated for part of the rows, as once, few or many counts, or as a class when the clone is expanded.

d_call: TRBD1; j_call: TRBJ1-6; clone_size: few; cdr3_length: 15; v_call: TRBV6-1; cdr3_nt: TGTGCCAGCAGTGAACCCGGGACAGGGGTATCACCCCTCCACTTT; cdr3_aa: CASSEPGTGVSPLHF
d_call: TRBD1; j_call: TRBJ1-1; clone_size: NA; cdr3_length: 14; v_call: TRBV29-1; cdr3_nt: TGCAGCGCCGACAGGGAGGGGATGAACACTGAAGCTTTCTTT; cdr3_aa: CSADREGMNTEAFF
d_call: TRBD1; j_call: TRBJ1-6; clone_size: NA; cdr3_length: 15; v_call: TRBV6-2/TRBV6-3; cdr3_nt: TGTGCCAGCAGTACAAGAGGACAGGGTGATTCACCCCTCCACTTT; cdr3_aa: CASSTRGQGDSPLHF
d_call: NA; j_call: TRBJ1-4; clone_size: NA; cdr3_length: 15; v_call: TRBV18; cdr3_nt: TGTGCCAGCTCACCGCAGACAGAGAGCGGGGAAAAACTGTTTTTT; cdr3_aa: CASSPQTESGEKLFF
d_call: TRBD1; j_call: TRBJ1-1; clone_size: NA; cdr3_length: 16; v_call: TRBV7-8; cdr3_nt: TGTGCCAGCAGCTTAGTGGCCGGACAGGGGATTTCTGAAGCTTTCTTT; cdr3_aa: CASSLVAGQGISEAFF
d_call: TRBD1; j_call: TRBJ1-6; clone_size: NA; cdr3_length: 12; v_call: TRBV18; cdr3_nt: TGTGCCAGCTCGGGACAGGCGCTAACCCTCCACTTT; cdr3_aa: CASSGQALTLHF
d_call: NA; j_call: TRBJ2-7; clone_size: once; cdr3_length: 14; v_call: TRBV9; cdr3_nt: TGTGCCAGCAGCGTAGAACAGTTCTCCTACGAGCAGTACTTC; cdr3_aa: CASSVEQFSYEQYF
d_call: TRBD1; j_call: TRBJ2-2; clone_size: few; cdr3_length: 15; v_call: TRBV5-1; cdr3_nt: TGCGCCAGCAGCATAGGACAGGGGTGGACCGGGGAGCTGTTTTTT; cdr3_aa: CASSIGQGWTGELFF
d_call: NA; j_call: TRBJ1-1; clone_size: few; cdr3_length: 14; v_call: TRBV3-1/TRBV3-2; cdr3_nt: TGTGCCAGCAGCCAAGTAAGGAAAAACAATGAAGCTTTCTTT; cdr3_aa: CASSQVRKNNEAFF
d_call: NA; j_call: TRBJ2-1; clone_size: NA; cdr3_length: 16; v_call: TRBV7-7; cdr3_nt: TGTGCCAGCAGCTCGGGACCCCCATCAGGATACAATGAGCAGTTCTTC; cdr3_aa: CASSSGPPSGYNEQFF
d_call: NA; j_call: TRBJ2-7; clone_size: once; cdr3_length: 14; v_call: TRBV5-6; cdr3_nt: TGTGCCAGCAGGGTCATTAGGGACACCTACGAGCAGTACTTC; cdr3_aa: CASRVIRDTYEQYF
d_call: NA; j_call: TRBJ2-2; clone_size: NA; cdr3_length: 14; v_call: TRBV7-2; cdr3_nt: TGTGCCAGCAGCACCGAGTATCGCACCGGGGAGCTGTTTTTT; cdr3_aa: CASSTEYRTGELFF
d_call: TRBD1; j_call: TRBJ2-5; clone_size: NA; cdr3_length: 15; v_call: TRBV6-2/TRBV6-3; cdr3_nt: TGTGCCAGCAGTACTGGACAGGGGGAACAAGAGACCCAGTACTTC; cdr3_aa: CASSTGQGEQETQYF
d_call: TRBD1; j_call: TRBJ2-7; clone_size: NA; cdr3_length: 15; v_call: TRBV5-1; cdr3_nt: TGCGCCAGCAGCTTGGTGGGGACAGGACCTGACGAGCAGTACTTC; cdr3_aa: CASSLVGTGPDEQYF
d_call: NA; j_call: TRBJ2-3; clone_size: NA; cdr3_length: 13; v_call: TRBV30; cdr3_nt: TGTGCCTGGAGTGCAGCCGTCACAGATACGCAGTATTTT; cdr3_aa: CAWSAAVTDTQYF
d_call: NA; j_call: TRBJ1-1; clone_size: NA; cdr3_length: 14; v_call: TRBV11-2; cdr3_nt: TGTGCCAGCAGCCTGACGGGGGGAAGCACTGAAGCTTTCTTT; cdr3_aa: CASSLTGGSTEAFF
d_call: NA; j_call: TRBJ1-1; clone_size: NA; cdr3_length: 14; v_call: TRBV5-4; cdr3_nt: TGTGCCAGCAGCTTGGGGGGCGCAGACACTGAAGCTTTCTTT; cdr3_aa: CASSLGGADTEAFF
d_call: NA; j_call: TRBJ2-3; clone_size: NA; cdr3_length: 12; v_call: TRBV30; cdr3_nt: TGTGCCTGGAGTAATGCCCCAGATACGCAGTATTTT; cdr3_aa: CAWSNAPDTQYF
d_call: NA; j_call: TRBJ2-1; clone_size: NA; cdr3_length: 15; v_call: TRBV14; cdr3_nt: TGTGCCAGCAGCCTAGGGGTAGGGTTCTACAATGAGCAGTTCTTC; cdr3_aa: CASSLGVGFYNEQFF
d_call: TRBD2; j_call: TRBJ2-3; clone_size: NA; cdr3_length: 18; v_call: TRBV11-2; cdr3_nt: TGTGCCAGCAGCTTAGGGGCTAGCGGGAGCGAAGGGACAGATACGCAGTATTTT; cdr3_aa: CASSLGASGSEGTDTQYF
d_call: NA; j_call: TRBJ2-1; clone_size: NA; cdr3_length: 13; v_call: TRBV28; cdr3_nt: TGTGCCAGCAGCTTGGACAGTCGGCATGAGCAGTTCTTC; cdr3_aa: CASSLDSRHEQFF
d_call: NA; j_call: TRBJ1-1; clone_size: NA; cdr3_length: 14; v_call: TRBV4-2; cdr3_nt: TGTGCCAGCAGCCTAGCGACTGGGAACGCTGAAGCTTTCTTT; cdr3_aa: CASSLATGNAEAFF
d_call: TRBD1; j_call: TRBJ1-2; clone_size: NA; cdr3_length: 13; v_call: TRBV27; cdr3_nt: TGTGCCAGCAGTTTACAGGCAGGGGGGGGCTACACCTTC; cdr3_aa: CASSLQAGGGYTF
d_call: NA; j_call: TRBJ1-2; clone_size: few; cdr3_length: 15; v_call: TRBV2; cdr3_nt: TGTGCCAGCAGTGGGGGGAGGGGCGGCACCCATGGCTACACCTTC; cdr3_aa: CASSGGRGGTHGYTF
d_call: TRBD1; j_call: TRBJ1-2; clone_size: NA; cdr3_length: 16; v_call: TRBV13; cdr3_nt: TGTGCCAGCAGCTTTGGACAGGGTAGTAGTCACTATGGCTACACCTTC; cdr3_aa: CASSFGQGSSHYGYTF
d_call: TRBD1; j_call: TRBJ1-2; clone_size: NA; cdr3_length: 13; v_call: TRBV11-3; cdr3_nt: TGTGCCAGCAGCTCTAACAGGGGGGACGGCTACACCTTC; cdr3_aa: CASSSNRGDGYTF
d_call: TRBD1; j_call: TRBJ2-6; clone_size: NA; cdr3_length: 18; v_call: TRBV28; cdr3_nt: TGTGCCAGCAGACCGGGACAGAGGTTCCTTTCTGGGGCCAACGTCCTGACTTTC; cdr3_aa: CASRPGQRFLSGANVLTF
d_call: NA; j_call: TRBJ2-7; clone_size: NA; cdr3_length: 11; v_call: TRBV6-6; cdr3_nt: TGTGCCAGCACGGCCGGCTACGAGCAGTACTTC; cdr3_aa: CASTAGYEQYF
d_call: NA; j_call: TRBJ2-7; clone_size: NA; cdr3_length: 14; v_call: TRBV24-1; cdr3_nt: TGTGCCACCAGTGATTCAGACTGGGGCTACGAGCAGTACTTC; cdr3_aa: CATSDSDWGYEQYF
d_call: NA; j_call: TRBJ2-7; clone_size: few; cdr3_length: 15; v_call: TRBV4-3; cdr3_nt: TGCGCCAGCAGCCAAGACAGTCACCTATCCTACGAGCAGTACTTC; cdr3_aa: CASSQDSHLSYEQYF
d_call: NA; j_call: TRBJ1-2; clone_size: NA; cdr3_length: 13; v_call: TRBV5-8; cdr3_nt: TGTGCCAGCAGCCGTAACAGGGATTCTGGCTACACCTTC; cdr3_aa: CASSRNRDSGYTF
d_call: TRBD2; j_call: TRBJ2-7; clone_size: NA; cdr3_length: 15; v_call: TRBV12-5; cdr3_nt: TGTGCTAGTGGCCGGGGACTAGCGGGGACCTACGAGCAGTACTTC; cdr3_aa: CASGRGLAGTYEQYF
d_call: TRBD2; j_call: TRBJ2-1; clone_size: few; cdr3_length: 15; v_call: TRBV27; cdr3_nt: TGTGCCAGCAGTTTATCGATCGGGGGGAACAATGAGCAGTTCTTC; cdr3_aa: CASSLSIGGNNEQFF
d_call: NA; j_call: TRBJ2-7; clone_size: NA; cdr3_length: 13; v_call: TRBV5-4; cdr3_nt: TGTGCCAGCAGCTTGGAACCACCCTACGAGCAGTGCTTC; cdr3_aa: CASSLEPPYEQCF
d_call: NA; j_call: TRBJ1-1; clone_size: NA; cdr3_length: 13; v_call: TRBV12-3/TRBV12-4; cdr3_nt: TGTGCCAGCCTGGCCGTGGGAGGTACTGAAGCTTTCTTT; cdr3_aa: CASLAVGGTEAFF
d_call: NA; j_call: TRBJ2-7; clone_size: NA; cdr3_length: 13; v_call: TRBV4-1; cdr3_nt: TGCGCCAGCAGCCAGGCCAGGGCGTACGAGCAGTACTTC; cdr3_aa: CASSQARAYEQYF
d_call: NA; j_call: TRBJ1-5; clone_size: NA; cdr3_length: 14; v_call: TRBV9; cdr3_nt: TGTGCCAGCAGCAGGGGACCGGGCAATCAGCCCCAGCATTTT; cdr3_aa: CASSRGPGNQPQHF
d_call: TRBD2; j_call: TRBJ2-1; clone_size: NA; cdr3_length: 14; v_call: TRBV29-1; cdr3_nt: TGCAGCGCACTCGGCCAGCGGGAGTACAATGAGCAGTTCTTC; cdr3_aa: CSALGQREYNEQFF
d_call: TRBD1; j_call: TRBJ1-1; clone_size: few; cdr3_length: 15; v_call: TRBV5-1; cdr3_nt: TGCGCCAGCAGCTCCGACAGGGTTCCTCCGGGTGAAGCTTTCTTT; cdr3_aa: CASSSDRVPPGEAFF
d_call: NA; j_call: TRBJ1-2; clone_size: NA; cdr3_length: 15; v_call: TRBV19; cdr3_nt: TGTGCCAGTAGTTTTGGGACACACCGTAGTGGAGGCTACACCTTC; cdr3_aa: CASSFGTHRSGGYTF
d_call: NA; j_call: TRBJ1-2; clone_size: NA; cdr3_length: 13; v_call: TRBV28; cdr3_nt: TGTGCCGTGTTGGGGGGATCCGGTCGGGGCTACACCTTC; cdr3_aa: CAVLGGSGRGYTF
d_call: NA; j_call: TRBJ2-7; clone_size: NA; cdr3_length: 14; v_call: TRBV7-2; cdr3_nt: TGTGCCAGCAACCCAATCGGACGGAACTACGAGCAGTACTTC; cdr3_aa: CASNPIGRNYEQYF
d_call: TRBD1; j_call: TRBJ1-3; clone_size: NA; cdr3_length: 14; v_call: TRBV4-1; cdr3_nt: TGCGCCAGCAGCCAGACAGGGGTTGCGAACACCATATATTTT; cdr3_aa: CASSQTGVANTIYF
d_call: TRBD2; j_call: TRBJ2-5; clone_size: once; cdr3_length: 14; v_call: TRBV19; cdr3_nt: TGTGCCAGTAGTACCGGGACTAGCCCCGAGACCCAGTACTTC; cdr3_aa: CASSTGTSPETQYF
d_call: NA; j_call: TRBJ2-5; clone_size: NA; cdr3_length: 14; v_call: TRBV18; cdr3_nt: TGTGCCAGCTCACCACCAAGTATCCAAGAGACCCAGTACTTC; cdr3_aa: CASSPPSIQETQYF
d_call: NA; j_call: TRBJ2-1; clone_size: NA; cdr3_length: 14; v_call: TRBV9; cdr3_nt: TGTGCCAGCAGCGTAGCTCGCGGCAGCGGGGAGCAGTTCTTC; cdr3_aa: CASSVARGSGEQFF
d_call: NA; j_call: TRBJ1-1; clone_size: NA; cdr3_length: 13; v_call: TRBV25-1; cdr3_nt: TGTGCCAGCAGTGACCCGGGGAGGGCTGAAGCTTTCTTT; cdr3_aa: CASSDPGRAEAFF